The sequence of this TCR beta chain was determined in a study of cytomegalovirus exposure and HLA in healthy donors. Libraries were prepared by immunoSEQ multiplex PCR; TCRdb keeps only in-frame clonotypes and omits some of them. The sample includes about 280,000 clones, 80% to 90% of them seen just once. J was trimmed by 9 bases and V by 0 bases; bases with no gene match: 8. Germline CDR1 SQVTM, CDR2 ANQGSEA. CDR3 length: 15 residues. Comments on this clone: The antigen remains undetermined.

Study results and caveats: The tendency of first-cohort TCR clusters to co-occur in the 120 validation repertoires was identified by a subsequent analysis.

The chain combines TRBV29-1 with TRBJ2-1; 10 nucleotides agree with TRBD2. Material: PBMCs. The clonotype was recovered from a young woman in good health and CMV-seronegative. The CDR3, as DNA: TGCAGCGTTGAAGAACCGGGACTAGCGACCGGTGAGCAGTTCTTC. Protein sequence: CSVEEPGLATGEQFF.